Listed below are T cell receptor beta chains from one sample, sequenced in a study of T cell responses to AZD1222 COVID-19 vaccine. Measured with immunoSEQ multiplex PCR; TCRdb has only the in-frame clones, and not every one. This sample yields roughly 170,000 clones, of which 75% to 95% are seen a single time; 2.5% to 3% belongs to the top ten. Source: peripheral blood, taken on day 0 of AZD1222 vaccination. All receptors derive from an adult in good health. Each CDR3 is given with its conserved first and last residue. Fields, in order: J gene, V gene, clone size, D gene, CDR3 protein, CDR3 DNA. A D gene is named only where the DNA matches it firmly. The size entry is marked missing in some rows and otherwise reads once, few, many or a size class.

TRBJ1-4 TRBV6-5 - - CASRGSVNEKLFF TGTGCCAGCAGGGGCAGCGTAAATGAAAAACTGTTTTTT
TRBJ2-3 TRBV4-3 - - CASSPREASTDTQYF TGCGCCAGCAGCCCCCGGGAAGCAAGCACAGATACGCAGTATTTT
TRBJ2-7 TRBV20-1 - - CSASTGRDHEQYF TGCAGTGCTAGTACTGGTAGGGATCACGAGCAGTACTTC
TRBJ1-5 TRBV28 - - CASSLLVQPQHF TGTGCCAGCAGTTTATTGGTCCAGCCCCAGCATTTT
TRBJ1-3 TRBV7-7 - - CASSLAMNYDFGNTIYF TGTGCCAGCAGCTTAGCGATGAATTATGACTTTGGAAACACCATATATTTT
TRBJ2-2 TRBV27 once - CASSLGGGELFF TGTGCCAGCAGTTTAGGGGGCGGGGAGCTGTTTTTT
TRBJ2-5 TRBV7-8 once - CASSLGQQETQYF TGTGCCAGCAGCCTAGGCCAACAAGAGACCCAGTACTTC
TRBJ2-7 TRBV7-2 few - CASSSAPVEQYF TGTGCCAGCAGCTCCGCTCCCGTCGAGCAGTACTTC
TRBJ2-7 TRBV5-1 - TRBD1 CASLPGTGGEQYF TGCGCCAGCTTGCCAGGGACAGGGGGCGAGCAGTACTTC
TRBJ2-2 TRBV29-1 - TRBD1 CSVEGQGRTGELFF TGCAGCGTTGAGGGACAGGGTCGAACCGGGGAGCTGTTTTTT
TRBJ1-5 TRBV18 - - CASSPPDRRGQPQHF TGTGCCAGCTCACCACCCGACAGACGCGGTCAGCCCCAGCATTTT
TRBJ2-7 TRBV30 - TRBD2 CAWATSGAYEQYF TGTGCCTGGGCGACTAGCGGGGCCTACGAGCAGTACTTC
TRBJ1-5 TRBV5-8 - - CASSLRTRNQPQHF TGTGCCAGCAGCTTGAGGACGCGCAATCAGCCCCAGCATTTT
TRBJ2-3 TRBV15 - - CATGGEDADTQYF TGTGCCACCGGAGGGGAAGACGCAGATACGCAGTATTTT
TRBJ2-7 TRBV7-8 - - CASSLERGPYEQYF TGTGCCAGCAGCTTAGAACGGGGGCCCTACGAGCAGTACTTC
TRBJ1-2 TRBV5-1 - - CASSLEPGRGYGYTF TGCGCCAGCAGCTTGGAGCCGGGGCGCGGGTATGGCTACACCTTC
TRBJ1-1 TRBV2 - TRBD1 CASSEALHRDSTPGRAFF TGTGCCAGCAGTGAAGCGCTTCATCGGGACAGTACTCCGGGTAGAGCTTTCTTT
TRBJ1-2 TRBV6-5 - - CASSSLPGTANYGYTF TGTGCCAGCAGTTCTCTGCCCGGGACCGCTAACTATGGCTACACCTTC
TRBJ2-5 TRBV5-1 - TRBD2 CASSTGLAGGALQETQYF TGCGCCAGCAGCACCGGACTAGCGGGGGGCGCCCTCCAAGAGACCCAGTACTTC
TRBJ2-2 TRBV12-3/TRBV12-4 few - CASSLHAGELFF TGTGCCAGCAGTTTACACGCCGGGGAGCTGTTTTTT
TRBJ2-5 TRBV7-9 - TRBD2 CASSLGGLAQETQYF TGTGCCAGCAGCTTAGGCGGACTAGCCCAAGAGACCCAGTACTTC
TRBJ1-1 TRBV5-8 - - CASSSTGITINTEAFF TGTGCCAGCAGCTCAACAGGCATTACAATTAACACTGAAGCTTTCTTT
TRBJ2-1 TRBV27 - - CASSLGGASNEQFF TGTGCCAGCAGTTTAGGGGGGGCGTCCAATGAGCAGTTCTTC
TRBJ2-4 TRBV4-3 - - CASSQDGTDIQYF TGCGCCAGCAGCCAAGATGGGACGGACATTCAGTACTTC
TRBJ1-1 TRBV5-7 - - CASSPITDSSHEAFF TGTGCCAGCAGCCCCATTACGGACAGCTCACATGAAGCTTTCTTT
TRBJ1-2 TRBV9 - - CASSAKNPDSFFNYGYTF TGTGCCAGCAGCGCCAAAAACCCCGACAGCTTCTTTAACTATGGCTACACCTTC
TRBJ1-2 TRBV7-9 - TRBD1 CASSLTGGGYTF TGTGCCAGCAGCTTAACAGGGGGTGGCTACACCTTC
TRBJ1-1 TRBV11-2 - - CASSLRGPNTEAFF TGTGCCAGCAGCCTCAGGGGCCCGAACACTGAAGCTTTCTTT
TRBJ1-6 TRBV27 - - CASSLSRGNNSPLHF TGTGCCAGCAGTTTATCAAGGGGGAATAATTCACCCCTCCACTTT
TRBJ2-1 TRBV4-2 - TRBD2 CASSQVGGWGRSYNEQFF TGTGCCAGCAGCCAAGTGGGAGGGTGGGGACGCTCGTACAATGAGCAGTTCTTC
TRBJ1-1 TRBV6-5 - - CASSSRLGVGAFF TGTGCCAGCAGTTCCCGGCTAGGCGTCGGAGCTTTCTTT
TRBJ2-2 TRBV6-5 - - CASSYSYTGELFF TGTGCCAGCAGTTACTCCTACACCGGGGAGCTGTTTTTT
TRBJ1-2 TRBV27 - - CASSFGGSRGYTF TGTGCCAGCAGTTTCGGGGGGTCTCGTGGCTACACCTTC
TRBJ1-1 TRBV6-4 - - CASRPGPMNTEAFF TGTGCCAGCAGACCGGGACCGATGAACACTGAAGCTTTCTTT
TRBJ2-5 TRBV20-1 once TRBD2 CSASLTSGGPQETQYF TGCAGTGCTAGTCTGACTAGCGGGGGGCCCCAAGAGACCCAGTACTTC
TRBJ1-4 TRBV5-1 - - CASSSGHKNEKLFF TGCGCCAGCAGCTCAGGACACAAAAATGAAAAACTGTTTTTT
TRBJ1-2 TRBV9 once - CASSSAGVGYTF TGTGCCAGCAGCTCAGCAGGGGTGGGCTACACCTTC
TRBJ2-2 TRBV9 - - CASSVGGTGELFF TGTGCCAGCAGCGTGGGCGGGACCGGGGAGCTGTTTTTT
TRBJ1-1 TRBV15 - - CATSRRRPGGKGTEAFF TGTGCCACCAGCAGACGACGCCCTGGAGGGAAGGGCACTGAAGCTTTCTTT
TRBJ1-2 TRBV6-1 - - CASSEAVAAFYGYTF TGTGCCAGCAGTGAAGCGGTGGCAGCTTTCTATGGCTACACCTTC
TRBJ2-5 TRBV6-5 - TRBD2 CASSSGLAVQETQYF TGTGCCAGCAGTTCTGGACTAGCTGTCCAGGAGACCCAGTACTTC
TRBJ1-1 TRBV27 - - CASSLFAGNPLGTEAFF TGTGCCAGCAGTTTATTCGCCGGCAATCCGCTGGGCACTGAAGCTTTCTTT
TRBJ2-3 TRBV10-3 once TRBD2 CAISEGGGATDTQYF TGTGCCATCAGTGAGGGCGGGGGGGCGACAGATACGCAGTATTTT
TRBJ2-3 TRBV11-3 - TRBD2 CASSPGGGSTDTQYF TGTGCCAGCAGCCCCGGGGGGGGATCCACAGATACGCAGTATTTT
TRBJ1-1 TRBV6-5 - - CASSYSGRGWTEAFF TGTGCCAGCAGTTATTCTGGTAGGGGTTGGACTGAAGCTTTCTTT
TRBJ2-7 TRBV19 - - CASSRRTAYEQYF TGTGCCAGTAGTAGACGGACAGCCTACGAGCAGTACTTC
TRBJ1-5 TRBV6-5 - TRBD1 CASSSVGTGAQPQHF TGTGCCAGCAGTTCAGTCGGGACAGGGGCTCAGCCCCAGCATTTT
TRBJ1-2 TRBV28 - TRBD1 CASRSGQNYGYTF TGTGCCAGCAGGTCGGGACAGAACTATGGCTACACCTTC
TRBJ1-6 TRBV30 - - CAWSTKTGVHNSPLHF TGTGCCTGGAGCACCAAGACAGGAGTACATAATTCACCCCTCCACTTT
TRBJ1-1 TRBV11-1 few - CASSGGSAGTEAFF TGTGCCAGCAGCGGCGGGTCAGCGGGGACTGAAGCTTTCTTT
TRBJ2-6 TRBV5-6 - - CASSPIPGPVSGANVLTF TGTGCCAGCAGCCCCATCCCCGGGCCGGTCTCTGGGGCCAACGTCCTGACTTTC
TRBJ1-2 TRBV6-5 - TRBD1 CASSSQGGPNYGYTF TGTGCCAGCAGTTCACAGGGGGGGCCTAACTATGGCTACACCTTC
TRBJ2-5 TRBV7-3 - - CASSPTIQETQYF TGTGCCAGCAGCCCGACCATCCAAGAGACCCAGTACTTC